The source of this T cell receptor (beta chain) is a study of blood T cell repertoires in COVID-19. Study background: Some COVID-19 samples were acute and others convalescent; all came from the United States, Italy and Spain. In each case, the material was cDNA or gDNA derived from T cells, B-cell-depleted T cells, or PBMCs.

Original data processing: Counts of nucleated cells, estimated from reference gene primer amplification, were obtained. Produced via immunoSEQ multiplex PCR; TCRdb's table is partial and in-frame only. That table is the source of V, J and clone size, and D and trimming were worked out from the DNA. The table has approximately 75,000 clones, 75% to 85% seen once. This clone was recorded only once. This TCR was recovered from a woman between 50 and 59 years old with acute or convalescent COVID-19. The sequencing sample was made of peripheral blood.

The CDR3 DNA reads TGTGCCAGCAGCTTGTATGCAGGGGACACTGAAGCTTTCTTT. The encoded protein is CASSLYAGDTEAFF. V and J are TRBV5-6 and TRBJ1-1; tentatively, D is TRBD1 (6 bases). CDR3 length: 14 residues. Germline V gene data show CDR1 as SGHDT and CDR2 as YYEEEE. V dropped 1 base and J dropped 3 bases, with 10 bases sitting between them.